This TCR beta chain was recovered during a study of OX40 agonist ivuxolimab in advanced cancers. Findings and caveats of the study: Doses of 0.1 to 3.0 mg/kg were accompanied by clonal expansion of CD4+ and CD8+ blood T cells by week 6. Compared with CD4+, CD8+ T cells on average had more expanded clones.

There are a few counts of this clone. Its antigen is still unknown. This CDR3 has 13 amino acids. V lost 0 bases to trimming and J lost 2 bases, with 6 bases between them. Germline CDR1 and CDR2: SGDLS and YYNGEE. Sequenced by immunoSEQ multiplex PCR; TCRdb stores in-frame clones only, minus some. This sample has more than 9,000 clones, with over 60% found just once. Source: CD4+ or CD8+ T cells sorted from blood, taken in a trial of the OX40 agonist ivuxolimab. The TCR sequence derives from an adult with an advanced solid tumor such as melanoma, head and neck, liver or kidney cancer. The chain has TRBV9 and TRBJ2-7, with no clear D. The CDR3 protein is CASSVGPAYEQYF. In nucleotides, the CDR3 is TGTGCCAGCAGCGTAGGCCCCGCCTACGAGCAGTACTTC.